The rows below give T cell receptor beta chains drawn from one sample of a study of beta chain features in type 1 diabetes. Measured with immunoSEQ multiplex PCR; TCRdb has only the in-frame clones, and not every one. The repertoire holds just under 150,000 clones, 10% seen once, with under 1.5% in the top ten. Material: naive CD4+ T cells from blood. These TCRs come from a man between 18 and 29 years old in good health. Each CDR3 is given with its conserved first and last residue. D genes are given only for firm matches. Not every row has a clone size; where given, it reads once, few, many or a size class.

>TRBD2|many|TRBV5-4|TRBJ2-3
CASSSAGTSFTDTQYF
TGTGCCAGCAGCTCCGCCGGGACTAGTTTCACAGATACGCAGTATTTT
>NA|NA|TRBV4-1|TRBJ2-5
CASSLLLQETQYF
TGCGCCAGCAGTCTTCTCCTGCAAGAGACCCAGTACTTC
>NA|NA|TRBV7-2|TRBJ1-5
CASSLARGQSNQPQHF
TGTGCCAGCAGCTTAGCGCGCGGGCAGAGCAATCAGCCCCAGCATTTT
>TRBD2|few|TRBV9|TRBJ2-3
CASSVGTSGGVDTQYF
TGTGCCAGCAGCGTGGGGACTAGCGGGGGGGTAGATACGCAGTATTTT
>NA|many|TRBV9|TRBJ2-4
CASSAETGKGIQYF
TGTGCCAGCAGCGCGGAAACAGGGAAGGGCATTCAGTACTTC
>NA|NA|TRBV5-6|TRBJ2-3
CASSFIKTEGTDTQYF
TGTGCCAGCAGCTTTATAAAAACAGAAGGCACAGATACGCAGTATTTT
>TRBD2|few|TRBV7-2|TRBJ2-7
CASSVTSGNYEQYF
TGTGCCAGCAGCGTGACTAGCGGGAACTACGAGCAGTACTTC
>NA|few|TRBV18|TRBJ2-2
CASSPQTGELFF
TGTGCCAGCTCACCTCAGACCGGGGAGCTGTTTTTT
>NA|NA|TRBV7-9|TRBJ1-2
CASSLRAGTRYGYTF
TGTGCCAGCAGCTTAAGGGCAGGGACTAGATATGGCTACACCTTC
>TRBD2|NA|TRBV6-1|TRBJ2-1
CASKPGLAAYEQFF
TGTGCCAGCAAACCGGGACTAGCGGCATATGAGCAGTTCTTC
>NA|NA|TRBV5-1|TRBJ2-7
CASSLVAGGTDEQYF
TGCGCCAGCAGCTTGGTCGCAGGGGGGACGGACGAGCAGTACTTC